This T cell receptor (beta chain) derives from a study of Ad26.COV2.S vaccination and SARS-CoV-2 variants. Study-wide findings and caveats: Total T cell responses may have been underestimated by the TCR breadth and depth analyses. The authors reported substantial breadth in spike-specific CD8+ and CD4+ T cell responses after vaccination.

On this clone itself: Its target is not known.

This CDR3 comprises 15 residues. From germline, CDR1 is LGHDT and CDR2 YNNKEL (reference sequence). Trimming pared 1 base from V and 6 bases from J, leaving 15 bases between. TCRdb's copy holds only in-frame clones and misses some; the assay was immunoSEQ multiplex PCR. The sample lists some 640,000 clones; 70% to 90% were seen once. Treatment: some 19 received Ad26.COV2.S at low or high dose, single or two shots; about 5 received placebo; per-sample allocation not given. Specimen acquisition occurred on day 63 following the initial vaccine or placebo injection. The chain combines TRBV3-1 (or the pseudogene TRBV3-2) with TRBJ1-1; D not resolved. The origin of this receptor is a person between 18 and 59 years old who received the Ad26.COV2.S COVID-19 vaccine or a placebo. The source material was peripheral blood, sampled in a trial of Ad26.COV2.S vaccine versus placebo. In DNA, the CDR3 is TGTGCCAGCAGCCAAGGACCCCCCGGGAGGCCTGAAGCTTTCTTT. Its translation is CASSQGPPGRPEAFF.